A single sample is the source of the 32 T cell receptor beta chains below, sequenced in a study of shared clonotypes between healthy human individuals. The naive CD8 population came from CD45RO-negative cells selected for CCR7, without terminally differentiated effector memory CD45RA+ cells. Here immunoSEQ multiplex PCR was the method, and the copy in TCRdb shows in-frame clones only, minus some. This sample carries some 2 million clones, about 95% of them seen once, and the ten largest clones take more than 0.9%. Specimen: naive CD8+ T cells sorted from blood. These receptors were obtained from a man between 18 and 35 years old in good health.

V and J are TRBV7-9 and TRBJ2-7; D perhaps matches TRBD1 (6 bases). The CDR3 extends over 13 amino acids. The V end lost 5 bases, the J end lost 7 bases, and 15 bases lay between the germline ends. The germline gives CDR1 SEHNR, CDR2 FQNEAQ (reference sequence). The CDR3 bases are TGTGCCAGCAGCAGACAGGTTTCACTGGAGCAGTACTTC. This encodes CASSRQVSLEQYF.

The rearrangement joins TRBV5-1 to TRBJ1-2; 9 bases are shared with TRBD1. Looked up from germline, CDR1 is SGHRS and CDR2 is YFSETQ. The trim removed 4 bases at V and 6 bases at J, leaving 4 bases unmatched. The CDR3 is made up of 13 amino acids. CDR3 nucleotide sequence: TGCGCCAGCAGCCAACAGGGGGCAAATGGCTACACCTTC. The encoded protein is CASSQQGANGYTF.

The chain combines TRBV27 with TRBJ2-7; 12 bases agree with TRBD2. CDR1 and CDR2 from the germline V gene are MNHEY and SMNVEV (reference sequence). CDR3 length: 16 residues. The V gene end was trimmed by 5 bases and the J gene end by 5 bases; junction bases not matched to a gene: 10. CDR3 coding DNA: TGTGCCAGCAGTGCTAGCGGGGGGGAGGTTTATCACGAGCAGTACTTC. Translated, it gives CASSASGGEVYHEQYF.

V usage is TRBV7-8 and J usage is TRBJ2-7; 7 bases match TRBD2. With 3 bases clipped from V and 3 bases from J, the junction kept 8 bases outside the gene matches. Germline V gives CDR1 SGHVS, CDR2 FQNEAQ. This CDR3 is 15 amino acids long. CDR3 coding DNA: TGTGCCAGCAGCTTGTATCCGGGAGGATACTACGAGCAGTACTTC. This gives the protein CASSLYPGGYYEQYF. The entire variable domain, with the rest obtained from reference TRBV7-8 and TRBJ2-7, is as follows: GAGVSQSPRYKVAKRGQDVALRCDPISGHVSLFWYQQALGQGPEFLTYFQNEAQLDKSGLPSDRFFAERPEGSVSTLKIQRTQQEDSAVYLCASSLYPGGYYEQYFGPGTRLTVT.

The J gene is TRBJ2-7, the V gene TRBV7-6; 7 bases are shared with TRBD1. The CDR3 is 16 residues long. V lost 5 bases to trimming and J lost 0 bases; unmatched junction nucleotides: 10. The germline V gene encodes CDR1 SGHVS and CDR2 FNYEAQ. The CDR3 loop reads CASSLAVGQLSYEQYF. CDR3 nucleotides: TGTGCCAGCAGCCTGGCCGTGGGACAGCTCTCCTACGAGCAGTACTTC.

The chain joins TRBV21-1 to TRBJ1-2; the table's D gene call, TRBD1, was not cross checked with the DNA. TRBV21-1 is given as a pseudogene. This CDR3 region has 14 residues. The CDR3 nucleotides read TGTGCCAGCAGCCCCCGGACAGGGACCTATGGCTACACCTTC. Its translation: CASSPRTGTYGYTF.

The chain couples TRBV7-6 to TRBJ1-1, with 8 bases that match TRBD1. This CDR3 has 15 residues. Germline trimming cut 0 bases from V and 3 bases from J; bases unmatched to any gene: 3. Germline loops: CDR1 SGHVS, CDR2 FNYEAQ. CDR3 sequence reads: CASSLAGTGHTEAFF. The CDR3 DNA reads as TGTGCCAGCAGCTTAGCGGGGACAGGACACACTGAAGCTTTCTTT.

CDR3 bases: TGTGCCAGCAGCTTAGTGGGACACACATACGAGCAGTACTTC. It encodes CASSLVGHTYEQYF. The chain couples TRBV11-2 to TRBJ2-7; a weak D match, TRBD1 (6 bases). Germline CDR1 SGHAT, CDR2 FQNNGV. Trimming shortened V by 1 base and J by 4 bases, and 11 bases separated the two germline ends. The CDR3 is 14 amino acids.

V gene TRBV4-3 combines with J gene TRBJ2-7; D perhaps matches TRBD2 (5 bases). Germline CDR1 reads LGHNA; CDR2 reads YSLEER. This CDR3 comprises 16 residues. Trimming shortened V by 0 bases and J by 2 bases, and 14 bases separated the two germline ends. This CDR3 reads CASSQDNAAETYEQYF. The CDR3 coding sequence is TGCGCCAGCAGCCAAGATAACGCAGCGGAGACCTACGAGCAGTACTTC.

This clone was seen a single time. This chain's CDR3 is CASSLPRDREFQETQYF. In DNA, the CDR3 is TGTGCCAGCAGCTTACCTAGGGACAGGGAGTTCCAAGAGACCCAGTACTTC. V and J are TRBV7-6 and TRBJ2-5, with TRBD1 matching over 9 bases. Germline V gene sequence: CDR1 SGHVS, CDR2 FNYEAQ. The junction had 8 bases not matched to a gene; V was cut back by 2 bases and J by 1 base. This CDR3 spans 17 amino acids.

The chain has TRBV6-6 and TRBJ2-2, with 7 bases lining up with TRBD2. The CDR3 contains 13 residues. Germline CDR1 is MNHNY and CDR2 is SVGAGI (reference sequence). Trimming cost V 6 bases and J 5 bases; bases outside gene matches: 3. DNA for the CDR3: TGTGCCAGCAGCCCGCGGGGGACCGGGGAGCTGTTTTTT. This encodes CASSPRGTGELFF.

This clone was detected only once. The chain couples TRBV2 to TRBJ2-5, with 9 bases lining up with TRBD1. Trimming cost V 6 bases and J 0 bases; bases outside gene matches: 8. This CDR3 is 16 amino acids long. The V gene's germline CDR1 is SNHLY and CDR2 FYNNEI. Here the CDR3 DNA reads TGTGCCAGCAGCGTGTGGACAGGGGAAGACCAAGAGACCCAGTACTTC. Translated: CASSVWTGEDQETQYF.

This clone appeared once. This sample includes further DNA sequences coding for the same CDR3. J is TRBJ2-3 and V is TRBV9; possibly TRBD1 or TRBD2 for D (5 bases each). The V and J ends lost 3 bases and 0 bases respectively, with 8 bases between them. Germline CDR1 reads SGDLS; CDR2 reads YYNGEE. This CDR3 has 14 amino acids. DNA of the CDR3: TGTGCCAGCAGCGGGGACGGAAGCACAGATACGCAGTATTTT. This encodes CASSGDGSTDTQYF.

The chain links TRBV6-5 to TRBJ2-5; possibly TRBD1 for D (5 bases). The ends were cut back, 4 bases at V and 5 bases at J, with 11 bases in the middle. This CDR3 is 13 amino acids long. Germline V gene data show CDR1 as MNHEY and CDR2 as SVGAGI. The CDR3 loop reads CASSWGTMETQYF. CDR3 sequence (DNA): TGTGCCAGCAGTTGGGGCACCATGGAGACCCAGTACTTC.

This chain uses TRBV5-6 with TRBJ1-2, with D possibly TRBD1 on 6 matching bases. The CDR3 length is 16 residues. Germline loops: CDR1 SGHDT, CDR2 YYEEEE. Trimming left V 3 bases short and J 5 bases short, with 20 bases between. In nucleotides, the CDR3 is TGTGCCAGCAGCTCCGAGACGACAGGCAGCACTTATGGCTACACCTTC. It is translated as CASSSETTGSTYGYTF.

V usage is TRBV4-1 and J usage is TRBJ1-3, with 9 nucleotides matching TRBD1. J lost 8 bases, V lost 3 bases, and 14 bases had no gene match. The V gene's germline CDR1 is MGHRA and CDR2 YSYEKL. CDR3 length: 17 residues. CDR3 amino acids: CASSQDRTGVGEDTIYF. The CDR3 coding sequence is TGCGCCAGCAGCCAGGACCGGACAGGGGTAGGGGAAGACACCATATATTTT.

V and J are TRBV5-1 and TRBJ2-3; D is ambiguous. The germline gives CDR1 SGHRS, CDR2 YFSETQ. V dropped 5 bases and J dropped 9 bases, with 10 bases sitting between them. CDR3 size: 11 residues. This chain's CDR3 is CASRGEDTQYF. The CDR3 coding sequence is TGCGCCAGCAGAGGCGAGGACACGCAGTATTTT.

For this clone: At the DNA level, this CDR3 is encoded by other sequences in the same sample as well. The chain has TRBV7-6 and TRBJ2-7; D call uncertain. Germline loops: CDR1 SGHVS, CDR2 FNYEAQ. With 1 base removed from V and 3 bases from J, the gap between germline ends came to 7 bases. The CDR3 contains 13 residues. Written as DNA, the CDR3 is TGTGCCAGCAGCTTAGAGGCAGGCTACGAGCAGTACTTC. Translated, it gives CASSLEAGYEQYF.

The chain is built from TRBV4-1 and TRBJ2-7; possibly TRBD2 for D (5 bases). This CDR3 spans 15 amino acids. V was pared by 0 bases and J by 2 bases, with 11 bases between. Germline-derived CDR1 and CDR2 are MGHRA and YSYEKL. The CDR3 spells CASSQDLDGAYEQYF. The CDR3 nucleotides read TGCGCCAGCAGCCAAGATTTGGACGGGGCCTACGAGCAGTACTTC.

The chain carries TRBV28 and TRBJ2-7; D is possibly TRBD2 (7 bases). V was trimmed by 6 bases and J by 4 bases, leaving 16 bases between them. CDR3 size: 14 residues. Germline lookup yields CDR1 MDHEN and CDR2 SYDVKM. Here the CDR3 reads CASRTTGGWYEQYF. Written as DNA, the CDR3 is TGTGCCAGCAGGACAACGGGGGGCTGGTACGAGCAGTACTTC. Drawing the rest from reference TRBV28 and TRBJ2-7, the complete variable domain is DVKVTQSSRYLVKRTGEKVFLECVQDMDHENMFWYRQDPGLGLRLIYFSYDVKMKEKGDIPEGYSVSREKKERFSLILESASTNQTSMYLCASRTTGGWYEQYFGPGTRLTVT.

On this clone: Other nucleotide sequences from this sample produce the same CDR3. The rearrangement joins TRBV7-2 to TRBJ2-7; no clear D. V dropped 1 base and J dropped 1 base, with 8 bases sitting between them. The CDR3 extends over 14 amino acids. The germline gives CDR1 SGHTA, CDR2 FQGNSA. CDR3 DNA sequence: TGTGCCAGCAGCTTAGACCCGGCGTCCTACGAGCAGTACTTC. It encodes CASSLDPASYEQYF.

In the case of this clone: Other DNA sequences in the same sample also yield this CDR3. V usage is TRBV29-1 and J usage is TRBJ2-2; tentatively, D is TRBD2 (6 bases). Germline V gene data show CDR1 as SQVTM and CDR2 as ANQGSEA. The CDR3 is 14 residues long. The V end was cut by 0 bases, the J end by 5 bases, with 10 bases between. CDR3: CSVEDWDSTGELFF. In nucleotides, the CDR3 is TGCAGCGTTGAAGATTGGGACTCAACCGGGGAGCTGTTTTTT.

V gene TRBV19 combines with J gene TRBJ2-2, with D maybe TRBD2 (5 bases). Trimming removed 1 base at V and 5 bases at J, with 11 bases between. CDR1 is LNHDA, CDR2 SQIVND, per germline (reference sequence). The CDR3 is made up of 15 amino acids. CDR3 DNA sequence: TGTGCCAGTAGTATAGTCGGGGAAGAGACCGGGGAGCTGTTTTTT. Protein product: CASSIVGEETGELFF. Variable domain in full (rest from reference TRBV19 and TRBJ2-2): DGGITQSPKYLFRKEGQNVTLSCEQNLNHDAMYWYRQDPGQGLRLIYYSQIVNDFQKGDIAEGYSVSREKKESFPLTVTSAQKNPTAFYLCASSIVGEETGELFFGEGSRLTVL.

The chain combines TRBV27 with TRBJ2-3; 13 bases are a match to TRBD2. Losses at the gene ends were 8 bases for V and 2 bases for J; bases not matched to a gene: 7. Germline CDR1 MNHEY, CDR2 SMNVEV (reference sequence). This CDR3 region has 16 residues. CDR3 DNA: TGTGCCAGCCGCGCCGGGACTAGCGGGGCCACAGATACGCAGTATTTT. Amino acids: CASRAGTSGATDTQYF.

The V and J genes are TRBV5-1 and TRBJ2-3; D unclear. V gave up 1 base and J gave up 0 bases, with 12 bases separating them. The CDR3 totals 16 residues. Germline V gives CDR1 SGHRS, CDR2 YFSETQ. The chain's CDR3 is CASSLRGSLSTDTQYF. CDR3 in DNA: TGCGCCAGCAGCTTGAGAGGTTCACTGAGCACAGATACGCAGTATTTT.

The V and J genes are TRBV11-2 and TRBJ2-3; D is uncertain. Germline values: CDR1 SGHAT, CDR2 FQNNGV. V lost 1 base, J lost 2 bases, and 7 bases lay in between. The CDR3 is 14 amino acids. The CDR3 DNA follows: TGTGCCAGCAGCTTAGCAGCCTACACAGATACGCAGTATTTT. Its translation is CASSLAAYTDTQYF. Complete variable domain (other parts from reference TRBV11-2 and TRBJ2-3): EAGVAQSPRYKIIEKRQSVAFWCNPISGHATLYWYQQILGQGPKLLIQFQNNGVVDDSQLPKDRFSAERLKGVDSTLKIQPAKLEDSAVYLCASSLAAYTDTQYFGPGTRLTVL.

There are many counts of this clone. This sample includes further DNA sequences coding for the same CDR3. This chain joins TRBV28 and TRBJ1-3; the D is unclear. Germline V CDR1 and CDR2: MDHEN, SYDVKM. CDR3 length equals 14 residues. The V and J ends lost 2 bases and 1 base respectively, with 6 bases between them. The CDR3 region is CASSLGSSGNTIYF. The DNA of the CDR3 is TGTGCCAGCAGTTTAGGGTCTTCTGGAAACACCATATATTTT.

The V and J genes are TRBV25-1 and TRBJ1-2, with 12 bases identical to TRBD1. CDR1 is MGHDK and CDR2 is SYGVNS in the germline V gene. V was pared by 6 bases and J by 2 bases, with 4 bases of the junction left unmatched. There are 15 residues in the CDR3. CDR3 nucleotides: TGTGCCAGCAGCGCCGGGACAGGGGGCAACTATGGCTACACCTTC. This gives the protein CASSAGTGGNYGYTF.

As to this clone: This CDR3 is also generated by other DNA sequences in the sample. V gene TRBV7-9 combines with J gene TRBJ2-7; D possibly uses TRBD1 or TRBD2 (5 bases each). CDR1 and CDR2 from the germline V gene are SEHNR and FQNEAQ (reference sequence). The CDR3 spans 13 residues. Trimming took 4 bases from V and 4 from J, leaving 11 bases between them. CDR3 coding DNA: TGTGCCAGCAGCTGGGACGGTATTTACGAGCAGTACTTC. Its protein product is CASSWDGIYEQYF.

This chain joins TRBV7-9 and TRBJ2-5; D not certain. There are 14 residues in the CDR3. CDR1 and CDR2 (germline): SEHNR, FQNEAQ (reference sequence). Between the trimmed V and J ends, which lost 1 base and 2 bases, there was a span of 8 bases. CDR3 loop: CASSLGVGQETQYF. The CDR3 nucleotides read TGTGCCAGCAGCTTAGGGGTTGGGCAAGAGACCCAGTACTTC.

V is TRBV30 and J is TRBJ2-3, with TRBD1 matching 8 bases. Germline values: CDR1 GTSNPN, CDR2 SVGIG (reference sequence). The CDR3 spans 14 residues. The trim removed 7 bases at V and 5 bases at J, leaving 11 bases unmatched. The CDR3 sequence: CASDDRGGGDTQYF. The CDR3 DNA is TGTGCCTCGGACGACAGGGGCGGTGGAGATACGCAGTATTTT. The whole variable domain, filled in from reference TRBV30 and TRBJ2-3, reads SQTIHQWPATLVQPVGSPLSLECTVEGTSNPNLYWYRQAAGRGLQLLFYSVGIGQISSEVPQNLSASRPQDRQFILSSKKLLLSDSGFYLCASDDRGGGDTQYFGPGTRLTVL.

This clone was detected once. V usage is TRBV7-2 and J usage is TRBJ2-5; 11 positions agree with TRBD2. The CDR3 sequence is 17 residues long. V lost 1 base, J lost 5 bases, and 9 bases stayed unmatched. Germline values: CDR1 SGHTA, CDR2 FQGNSA. This CDR3 is CASSLGVAGGRQETQYF. CDR3 DNA sequence: TGTGCCAGCAGCTTAGGGGTAGCGGGGGGGCGACAGGAGACCCAGTACTTC. Variable domain in full (rest from reference TRBV7-2 and TRBJ2-5): GAGVSQSPSNKVTEKGKDVELRCDPISGHTALYWYRQSLGQGLEFLIYFQGNSAPDKSGLPSDRFSAERTGGSVSTLTIQRTQQEDSAVYLCASSLGVAGGRQETQYFGPGTRLLVL.